Presented here are 2 T cell receptor beta chains from one specimen sequenced in a study of blood T cells in healthy people across ages. Using a J-beta primer mix together with a sample-barcoded 5' primer, a second PCR was run for about 7 to 12 cycles. TCRdb used MiXCR to reprocess the 5' RACE reads, holding one entry per CDR3 protein. Here the sample spans about 290,000 distinct CDR3 sequences, around 30% being singletons. The specimen sequenced was blood. These receptors were obtained from a woman in her sixties or seventies in good health.

A few counts support this clonotype. This chain connects TRBV20-1 to TRBJ2-5; D unresolved. The assigned J gene may be wrong: the sequence end matches TRBJ2-7 better. Germline V gives CDR1 DFQATT, CDR2 SNEGSKA (reference sequence). CDR3 length: 12 amino acids. The CDR3 region is CSARDGDYEQYF. In DNA, the CDR3 is TGCAGTGCTAGAGATGGCGACTACGAGCAGTACTTC.

This clonotype was seen only a few times. The chain links TRBV11-3 to TRBJ2-5; the D gene is possibly TRBD1 (6 bases). The length of the CDR3 is 13 residues. Trimming removed 4 bases at V and 7 bases at J, with 13 bases between. CDR1 is SGHNT, CDR2 YENEEA, per germline. The CDR3 is CASSWTAVGTQYF. The CDR3 region has the DNA TGTGCCAGCAGCTGGACAGCCGTTGGGACCCAGTACTTC.